This TCR beta chain was recorded in a study of metastatic and nonmetastatic thyroid tumors (TCRdb year 2020). At the level of the whole study: Repertoires from peripheral blood and from tumor or nodule tissue samples of malignant and benign thyroid patients were compared.

Study-level results and caveats: In both blood and tumor samples, TCR beta diversity was reported to be significantly higher in malignant tumors than in benign nodules.

No patient had received any treatment before thyroid surgery. The study retrospectively analysed patient clinical samples collected from about 2012 to 2018 using T-cell receptor beta sequencing. This clone was seen at least ten times. Its cognate antigen has yet to be identified. The input lacks base qualities; no much larger clone sits a single base away. Receptor libraries were prepared by PCR. TCRdb names Illumina HiSeq 4000 as the instrument used. High-throughput sequencing was used to profile the TCR beta-chain CDR3 region of each patient. On the study's bioinformatics: CDR3 differences across clinicopathological groups were used to build a classifier for discriminating distant-metastatic papillary thyroid cancer patients. The Shannon index was used to measure repertoire diversity, and the Morisita-Horn index was used to measure how similar tumor and blood repertoires were. TCRdb reanalyzed the raw reads on its own, using fastp at Q25 for trimming and MiXCR for clone calling, and kept in-frame beta chains. TCRdb's processing, not the authors' own work, is the source of the V and J calls. This sample is represented by tens of thousands of clones; around 21% of them were singletons. The ten largest clones represent about a sixth of the sample.

From V the trimming removes 0 bases and from J it removes 1 base, while the gene matches leave 6 bases of the junction unaccounted for. From the cysteine up to the phenylalanine, the CDR3 has a length of 17 residues. Left in the record is the CDR3 DNA by itself, 51 bases read in frame from the first base. The CDR1 and CDR2 encoded by the germline V gene (reference sequence) are SGHAT and FQDESV. This receptor was obtained from a female donor with papillary thyroid cancer or a benign thyroid nodule (not recorded which). Some clones in this sample may be carry-over from other donors' samples. The sample taken for sequencing was blood. The chain is made from TRBV11-1 and TRBJ1-1; 9 central nucleotides agree with TRBD1. The DNA sequence is given as TGTGCCAGCAGCTTAGCACCTCACAGGGGGCCGAACACTGAAGCTTTCTTT. This encodes CASSLAPHRGPNTEAFF.